The 21 T cell receptor beta chains below were found in one sample sequenced in a study of shared clonotypes between healthy human individuals. Assay: immunoSEQ multiplex PCR; the TCRdb copy retains only in-frame clones and omits some. The data show about 2.1 million clones, approximately 94% seen once. CD45RO-negative cells were positively selected for CCR7, leaving out terminally differentiated effector memory CD45RA+ cells. Sequencing was performed on naive CD8+ T cells from PBMCs. These TCRs come from a man aged 18-30 years in good health. Some clones in this sample may be carry-over from other donors' samples.

Notes on this clone: The same CDR3 arises from other DNA sequences in this sample as well. V usage is TRBV6-6 and J usage is TRBJ2-2; D possibly corresponds to TRBD2 (6 bases). Trimming stripped 6 bases from V and 7 bases from J, with 6 bases between. The CDR3 is 11 amino acids. Germline values: CDR1 MNHNY, CDR2 SVGAGI (reference sequence). CDR3 sequence reads: CASSGGGELFF. The CDR3 nucleotides read TGTGCCAGCAGCGGGGGCGGGGAGCTGTTTTTT.

The chain uses TRBV27 and TRBJ2-1; 9 nucleotides line up with TRBD2. Trimming took 3 bases from V and 8 from J; bases not matched to a gene: 5. This CDR3 contains 14 residues. From germline, CDR1 is MNHEY and CDR2 SMNVEV (reference sequence). The CDR3, as DNA: TGTGCCAGCAGTTTTGCGGGAGGGCCGGATGAGCAGTTCTTC. It is translated as CASSFAGGPDEQFF.

The chain employs TRBV5-4 and TRBJ1-1; 9 positions match TRBD1. In germline, CDR1 is SGHNT, CDR2 YYREEE (reference sequence). J gave up 3 bases and V 7 bases, and 1 base lay outside the gene matches. This CDR3 comprises 12 residues. The CDR3, as DNA: TGTGCCAGCCGACAGGGGGACACTGAAGCTTTCTTT. Translated: CASRQGDTEAFF.

The rearrangement links TRBV7-8 to TRBJ2-1; D is possibly TRBD1 or TRBD2 (6 bases each). The CDR3 runs 15 residues. Per germline, CDR1 SGHVS and CDR2 FQNEAQ. Trimming removed 0 bases at V and 7 bases at J, with 13 bases between. The CDR3 coding sequence is TGTGCCAGCAGCTTAGCCCCCCGGGGGCGGAATGAGCAGTTCTTC. Translated, it gives CASSLAPRGRNEQFF.

The chain has TRBV6-5 and TRBJ1-4; D may be TRBD1 (5 bases). This CDR3 spans 12 amino acids. CDR1 is MNHEY and CDR2 is SVGAGI in the germline V gene. V gave up 6 bases and J gave up 10 bases, with 12 bases separating them. The CDR3 coding sequence is TGTGCCAGCAGCTCCCGGGGGTCAAAACTGTTTTTT. Protein product: CASSSRGSKLFF.

This chain uses TRBV6-5 with TRBJ2-5, with TRBD1 as a possible D gene (5 bases). CDR1 is MNHEY, CDR2 SVGAGI, per germline. V was trimmed by 4 bases and J by 2 bases, leaving 14 bases between them. CDR3 length equals 15 residues. This CDR3 reads CASSWTSSVQETQYF. The DNA of the CDR3 is TGTGCCAGCAGTTGGACATCCAGCGTACAAGAGACCCAGTACTTC.

V and J are TRBV6-1 and TRBJ2-7; D possibly matches TRBD1 or TRBD2 (5 bases each). V gave up 11 bases and J gave up 6 bases, with 14 bases separating them. Germline V gene data show CDR1 as MNHNS and CDR2 as SASEGT. The CDR3 sequence is 11 residues long. CDR3 DNA: TGTGCCTCCACCTACGGGGCCGAGCAGTACTTC. Translating it yields CASTYGAEQYF.

The chain employs TRBV6-1 and TRBJ1-5, with D unresolved. The germline V gene has CDR1 MNHNS and CDR2 SASEGT. The ends were cut back, 5 bases at V and 3 bases at J, with 11 bases in the middle. The CDR3 is 14 amino acids. The CDR3 DNA sequence: TGTGCCAGCAGTCCTCGACGGTTCAATCAGCCCCAGCATTTT. This codes for CASSPRRFNQPQHF.

V gene TRBV7-9 combines with J gene TRBJ2-5, with D unresolved. The germline V gene has CDR1 SEHNR and CDR2 FQNEAQ (reference sequence). The ends were cut back, 1 base at V and 5 bases at J, with 5 bases in the middle. The CDR3 consists of 12 residues. The CDR3 loop is CASSLEAETQYF. CDR3 sequence (DNA): TGTGCCAGCAGCTTAGAGGCGGAGACCCAGTACTTC. The full variable domain, rest sourced from reference TRBV7-9 and TRBJ2-5, is DTGVSQNPRHKITKRGQNVTFRCDPISEHNRLYWYRQTLGQGPEFLTYFQNEAQLEKSRLLSDRFSAERPKGSFSTLEIQRTEQGDSAMYLCASSLEAETQYFGPGTRLLVL.

Note on this clone: Other nucleotide sequences from this sample produce the same CDR3. The chain couples TRBV20-1 to TRBJ2-7, with D unresolved. The CDR3 runs 11 residues. The V end was cut by 2 bases, the J end by 4 bases, with 6 bases between. CDR1 is DFQATT and CDR2 is SNEGSKA in the germline V gene (reference sequence). CDR3: CSARLGYEQYF. The CDR3 region has the DNA TGCAGTGCTAGACTTGGATACGAGCAGTACTTC.

J is TRBJ1-5 and V is TRBV27, with unresolved D. V was pared by 0 bases and J by 6 bases, with 15 bases between. The CDR3 spans 16 residues. Per germline, CDR1 MNHEY and CDR2 SMNVEV (reference sequence). CDR3 amino acids: CASSLSGKGAAQPQHF. CDR3 bases: TGTGCCAGCAGTTTATCCGGTAAGGGCGCGGCTCAGCCCCAGCATTTT.

J is TRBJ1-5 and V is TRBV6-6; tentative D call: TRBD1 (6 bases). Trimming took off 0 bases at V and 4 bases at J, with 13 bases between the two ends. Germline values: CDR1 MNHNY, CDR2 SVGAGI (reference sequence). This CDR3 is 16 amino acids long. This CDR3 is CASSYSKTGGNQPQHF. The CDR3 nucleotides read TGTGCCAGCAGTTACTCGAAGACAGGTGGAAATCAGCCCCAGCATTTT.

This chain joins TRBV7-2 and TRBJ2-7; 9 positions match TRBD2. The CDR3 spans 16 residues. In germline, CDR1 is SGHTA, CDR2 FQGNSA. The V gene end was trimmed by 5 bases and the J gene end by 4 bases; junction bases not matched to a gene: 12. This CDR3 is CASSPRGPSGRYEQYF. CDR3 bases: TGTGCCAGCAGCCCAAGGGGTCCGAGCGGGAGGTACGAGCAGTACTTC.

The CDR3 bases are TGTGCCAGCAGTGCCTTAGCGGCCCTACCCTACAATGAGCAGTTCTTC. Translation gives CASSALAALPYNEQFF. V usage is TRBV6-4 and J usage is TRBJ2-1, with D possibly TRBD2 on 6 matching bases. Germline values: CDR1 MRHNA, CDR2 SNTAGT. Trimming took 4 bases from V and 2 from J, leaving 15 bases between them. CDR3 length equals 16 residues.

This clone has just a few counts. Other DNA sequences in this sample translate to the same CDR3. The V call is TRBV27, the J call TRBJ1-1, with D perhaps matching TRBD1 (5 bases). CDR3 length equals 14 residues. Trimming cost V 0 bases and J 1 base, with 6 bases left between them. Germline CDR1 and CDR2: MNHEY and SMNVEV (reference sequence). The CDR3 protein is CASSLSGPNTEAFF. The DNA of the CDR3 is TGTGCCAGCAGTTTATCGGGGCCGAACACTGAAGCTTTCTTT.

The chain carries TRBV7-9 and TRBJ1-2; D call uncertain. The V gene lost 11 bases and the J gene lost 3 bases, with 10 bases spanning the gap. Germline V lookup: CDR1 SEHNR, CDR2 FQNEAQ (reference sequence). The CDR3 runs to 11 residues. DNA for the CDR3: TGTGCCTGTGGACCCTACTATGGCTACACCTTC. Encoded protein: CACGPYYGYTF.

Details on this clone: Within the sample, other DNA sequences also encode this same CDR3. The genes are TRBV27 and TRBJ1-1; 9 nucleotides line up with TRBD1. The CDR3 has 13 amino acids. Germline assignment: CDR1 MNHEY and CDR2 SMNVEV (reference sequence). Trimming at V came to 8 bases and at J to 4 bases, leaving 5 bases not matched to a gene. CDR3 DNA: TGTGCCAGCCGGACAGGGGTAGGCACTGAAGCTTTCTTT. It codes for CASRTGVGTEAFF.

On this clone: The same CDR3 is also encoded by other DNA sequences in this sample. V is TRBV7-9 and J is TRBJ1-5, with D hard to call. Trimming took off 1 base at V and 6 bases at J, with 4 bases between the two ends. This CDR3 region has 12 residues. Germline V gene sequence: CDR1 SEHNR, CDR2 FQNEAQ (reference sequence). CDR3: CASSLGAQPQHF. CDR3 nucleotides: TGTGCCAGCAGCTTAGGAGCTCAGCCCCAGCATTTT.

The chain couples TRBV19 to TRBJ2-3; TRBD1 or TRBD2 may be the D gene (6 bases each). This CDR3 region has 12 residues. V lost 7 bases, J lost 4 bases, and 9 bases lay in between. Germline loops: CDR1 LNHDA, CDR2 SQIVND (reference sequence). In DNA, the CDR3 is TGTGCCAGTACCGGGGGCCCAGATACGCAGTATTTT. Translating gives CASTGGPDTQYF.

The chain couples TRBV29-1 to TRBJ1-2; the D gene is possibly TRBD1 (5 bases). Germline V gene lookup returns CDR1 SQVTM and CDR2 ANQGSEA. V lost 2 bases, J lost 8 bases, and 12 bases lay in between. The CDR3 has 12 residues. CDR3 DNA: TGCAGCGTTGAAAGAGGGGAGGTCGGCTACACCTTC. It codes for CSVERGEVGYTF.

This clone occurred a few times. Given a much more abundant clone one base away, this may be a read error. The chain couples TRBV7-8 to TRBJ1-1; D not certain. V was clipped by 4 bases and J by 1 base, with 1 base between them. The germline V gene has CDR1 SGHVS and CDR2 FQNEAQ. This CDR3 comprises 11 residues. Here the CDR3 reads CASSWNTEAFF. CDR3 nucleotides: TGTGCCAGCAGCTGGAACACTGAAGCTTTCTTT.